This T cell receptor beta chain was sequenced during a study of blood T cell repertoires in COVID-19. Looking at the study overall: PBMCs, B-cell-depleted T cells, or T cells were the source of the cDNA or gDNA that made up the material.

Authors' analysis steps: Reference gene primer amplification gave estimated nucleated cell counts. Clones were sequenced by immunoSEQ multiplex PCR, and TCRdb holds only the in-frame ones, with some missing. Clonal size and the V and J genes are those of that table, whereas D and trimming came from the DNA. The data contain roughly 90,000 clones, around 85% of them singletons. The CDR3 extends over 12 amino acids. Germline V gene lookup returns CDR1 MNHEY and CDR2 SVGAGI. With V trimmed by 8 bases and J by 7 bases, 3 bases remained unmatched. The sequence was collected from a human donor in a cohort sampled during active COVID-19. The material sequenced was peripheral blood. This chain joins TRBV6-5 and TRBJ2-2, with 8 bases that match TRBD1. DNA for the CDR3: TGTGCCAGCGGGACAGGCTACGGGGAGCTGTTTTTT. This codes for CASGTGYGELFF.